This T cell receptor beta chain was recovered during a study of blood T cell repertoires in COVID-19. The junction had 5 bases not matched to a gene; V was cut back by 1 base and J by 11 bases. CDR1 is LNHDA and CDR2 is SQIVND in the germline V gene (reference sequence). This CDR3 comprises 13 residues. Assay: immunoSEQ multiplex PCR; the TCRdb copy retains only in-frame clones and omits some. The sample has about 140,000 clones, around 87% seen once. Sequenced material: peripheral blood. This sequence joins TRBV19 and TRBJ2-4, with 7 bases aligning to TRBD2. The sequence came from a human donor in a cohort sampled during active COVID-19. The CDR3 DNA reads as TGTGCCAGTAGTATAGCTGAGCGGGATGTTCAGTACTTC. Translating it yields CASSIAERDVQYF. Variable domain in full (rest from reference TRBV19 and TRBJ2-4): DGGITQSPKYLFRKEGQNVTLSCEQNLNHDAMYWYRQDPGQGLRLIYYSQIVNDFQKGDIAEGYSVSREKKESFPLTVTSAQKNPTAFYLCASSIAERDVQYFGAGTRLSVL.